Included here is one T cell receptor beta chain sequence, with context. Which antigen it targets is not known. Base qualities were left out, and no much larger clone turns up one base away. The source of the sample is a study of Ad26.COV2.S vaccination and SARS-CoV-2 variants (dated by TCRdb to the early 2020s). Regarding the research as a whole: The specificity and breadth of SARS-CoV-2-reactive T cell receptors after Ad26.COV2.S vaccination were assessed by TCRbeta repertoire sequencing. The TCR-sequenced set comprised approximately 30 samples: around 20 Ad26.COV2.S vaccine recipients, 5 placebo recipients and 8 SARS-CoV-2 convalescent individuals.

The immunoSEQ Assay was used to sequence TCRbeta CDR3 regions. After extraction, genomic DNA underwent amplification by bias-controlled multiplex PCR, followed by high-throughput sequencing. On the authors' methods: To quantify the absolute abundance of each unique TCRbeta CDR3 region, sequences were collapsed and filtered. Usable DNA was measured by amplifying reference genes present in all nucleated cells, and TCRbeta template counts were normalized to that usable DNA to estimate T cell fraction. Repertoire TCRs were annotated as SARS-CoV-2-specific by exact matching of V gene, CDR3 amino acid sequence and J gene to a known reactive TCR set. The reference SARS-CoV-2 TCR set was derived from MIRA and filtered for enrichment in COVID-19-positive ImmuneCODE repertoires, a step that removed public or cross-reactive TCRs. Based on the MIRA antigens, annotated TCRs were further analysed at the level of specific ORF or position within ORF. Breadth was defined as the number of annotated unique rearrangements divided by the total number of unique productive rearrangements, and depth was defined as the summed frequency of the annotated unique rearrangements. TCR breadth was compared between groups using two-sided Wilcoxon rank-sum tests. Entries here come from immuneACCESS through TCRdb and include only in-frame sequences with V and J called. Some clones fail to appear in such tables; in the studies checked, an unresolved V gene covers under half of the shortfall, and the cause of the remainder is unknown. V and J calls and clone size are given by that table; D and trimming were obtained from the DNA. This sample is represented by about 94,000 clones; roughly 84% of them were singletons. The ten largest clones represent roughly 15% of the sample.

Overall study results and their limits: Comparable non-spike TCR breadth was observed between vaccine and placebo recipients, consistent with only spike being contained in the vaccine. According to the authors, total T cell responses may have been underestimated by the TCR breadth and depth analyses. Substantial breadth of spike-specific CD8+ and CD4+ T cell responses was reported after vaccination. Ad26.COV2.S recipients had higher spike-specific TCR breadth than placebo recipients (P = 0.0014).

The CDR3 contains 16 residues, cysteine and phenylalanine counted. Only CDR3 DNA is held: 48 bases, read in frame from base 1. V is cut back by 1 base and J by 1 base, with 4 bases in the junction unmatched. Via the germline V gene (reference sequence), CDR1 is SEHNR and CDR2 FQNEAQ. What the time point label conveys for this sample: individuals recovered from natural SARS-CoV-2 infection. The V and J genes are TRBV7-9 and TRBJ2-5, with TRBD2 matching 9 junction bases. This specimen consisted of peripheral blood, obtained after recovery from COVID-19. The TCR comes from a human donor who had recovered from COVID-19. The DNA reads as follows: TGTGCCAGCAGCTTAGGTCTAGCGGGGATCCAAGAGACCCAGTACTTC. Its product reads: CASSLGLAGIQETQYF.